What follows are 23 T cell receptor beta chains derived from one specimen sequenced in a study of cytomegalovirus exposure and HLA in healthy donors. Clones were sequenced by immunoSEQ multiplex PCR, and TCRdb holds only the in-frame ones, with some missing. The data show about 330,000 clones, with roughly 88% seen just once and around 0.84% held by the top ten. Sequenced: PBMCs. These TCRs come from a young woman in good health and CMV-seronegative.

The chain is built from TRBV11-2 and TRBJ2-7; 9 bases match TRBD2. Losses at the gene ends were 1 base for V and 2 bases for J; bases not matched to a gene: 3. The CDR3 is 15 residues long. Germline CDR1 SGHAT, CDR2 FQNNGV. The DNA for the CDR3 is TGTGCCAGCAGCTTAGGGGCGGGAGGGCCCTACGAGCAGTACTTC. It specifies CASSLGAGGPYEQYF.

The chain uses TRBV25-1 and TRBJ1-2, with a tentative D call TRBD1 (5 bases). With 6 bases removed from V and 8 bases from J, the gap between germline ends came to 25 bases. CDR3 length equals 16 residues. Looked up from germline, CDR1 is MGHDK and CDR2 is SYGVNS. CDR3 protein: CASSPREVPVSQGYTF. The CDR3 nucleotides read TGTGCCAGCAGCCCCAGGGAGGTTCCGGTCTCGCAGGGCTACACCTTC.

The chain combines TRBV28 with TRBJ2-7; the D gene is possibly TRBD1 (5 bases). Germline CDR1 is MDHEN and CDR2 is SYDVKM. The V gene lost 4 bases and the J gene lost 5 bases, with 18 bases spanning the gap. The CDR3 extends over 15 amino acids. The CDR3, as DNA: TGTGCCAGCAGTTCGGTCGGACACCTGGCCGACGAGCAGTACTTC. It codes for CASSSVGHLADEQYF.

This clone was picked up one time. The chain has TRBV9 and TRBJ1-4; the D is unclear. V dropped 0 bases and J dropped 4 bases, with 10 bases sitting between them. The germline V gene encodes CDR1 SGDLS and CDR2 YYNGEE. The CDR3 is 15 residues long. CDR3 in DNA: TGTGCCAGCAGCGTAGGGAGCACCCTTAATGAAAAACTGTTTTTT. Translation: CASSVGSTLNEKLFF.

The chain is built from TRBV19 and TRBJ2-1; TRBD2 matches at 13 bases. The CDR3 is 17 amino acids. Germline loops: CDR1 LNHDA, CDR2 SQIVND (reference sequence). Unmatched junction bases numbered 4, after V lost 0 bases and J lost 5 bases. The CDR3 spells CASSIEVGLAGNNEQFF. CDR3 DNA: TGTGCCAGTAGTATAGAGGTGGGACTAGCGGGAAACAATGAGCAGTTCTTC.

There are a few counts of this clone. This chain links TRBV23-1 with TRBJ2-7; unclear D gene. TRBV23-1 is known as an ORF, though its function is uncertain. The V gene lost 11 bases and the J gene lost 2 bases, with 19 bases spanning the gap. The CDR3 sequence is 14 residues long. This CDR3 reads CARSEVKETYEQYF. The CDR3 region has the DNA TGCGCCCGATCCGAGGTTAAAGAGACCTACGAGCAGTACTTC.

V usage is TRBV7-3 and J usage is TRBJ1-2, with TRBD1 matching 8 bases. The CDR3 is made up of 20 amino acids. Germline CDR1 is SGHTA and CDR2 is FQGTGA. Trimming cost V 2 bases and J 1 base; bases outside gene matches: 18. The CDR3: CASSLRPLATGGKGNYGYTF. The CDR3 nucleotides read TGTGCCAGCAGCTTACGTCCCCTCGCAACAGGGGGAAAGGGTAACTATGGCTACACCTTC.

The chain has TRBV28 and TRBJ2-7; D is unresolved. This CDR3 spans 14 amino acids. Between the trimmed V and J ends, which lost 6 bases and 5 bases, there was a span of 17 bases. Germline loops: CDR1 MDHEN, CDR2 SYDVKM. This CDR3 is CASSHPSRDNEQYF. CDR3 in DNA: TGTGCCAGCAGCCACCCCAGCAGAGACAACGAGCAGTACTTC.

The genes are TRBV5-6 and TRBJ2-1; D is uncertain. The CDR3 runs 15 residues. Germline CDR1 reads SGHDT; CDR2 reads YYEEEE. Trimming left V 1 base short and J 3 bases short, with 11 bases between. The CDR3, as DNA: TGTGCCAGCAGCTTGCGGCAGGATGGCTACAATGAGCAGTTCTTC. Its protein product is CASSLRQDGYNEQFF.

Note on this clone: The junction and the germline gene differ at one end; a read error may be behind it. The chain uses TRBV7-7 and TRBJ2-3; D is unclear. The CDR3 has 15 amino acids. From germline, CDR1 is SSHAT and CDR2 FNYEAQ (reference sequence). CDR3 in amino acids: CASSLGSERTDTQYF. The CDR3 DNA reads TGTGCTAGCAGCTTAGGGTCTGAGAGGACAGATACGCAGTATTTT. Together with reference TRBV7-7 and TRBJ2-3, the CDR3 gives the full variable domain: GAGVSQSPRYKVTKRGQDVTLRCDPISSHATLYWYQQALGQGPEFLTYFNYEAQPDKSGLPSDRFSAERPEGSISTLTIQRTEQRDSAMYRCASSLGSERTDTQYFGPGTRLTVL.

The V gene is TRBV25-1, the J gene TRBJ2-3; 11 bases line up with TRBD2. The CDR3 sequence is 15 residues long. J lost 0 bases, V lost 8 bases, and 4 bases had no gene match. The germline V gene has CDR1 MGHDK and CDR2 SYGVNS. The CDR3 DNA reads TGTGCCAGCGAAACTAGCGGGAGAAGCACAGATACGCAGTATTTT. Its protein product is CASETSGRSTDTQYF.

The V call is TRBV7-2, the J call TRBJ2-7, with 12 bases lining up with TRBD2. The germline V gene has CDR1 SGHTA and CDR2 FQGNSA. This CDR3 has 13 amino acids. Losses at the gene ends were 6 bases for V and 3 bases for J; bases not matched to a gene: 0. This CDR3 reads CASRLAGGYEQYF. The DNA for the CDR3 is TGTGCCAGCAGACTAGCGGGGGGCTACGAGCAGTACTTC.

A word on this clone: At the DNA level, this CDR3 is encoded by other sequences in the same sample as well. The chain combines TRBV19 with TRBJ2-7; tentatively, D is TRBD1 (5 bases). This CDR3 comprises 13 residues. Trimming removed 3 bases from V and 2 bases from J, with 8 bases in between. The V gene's germline CDR1 is LNHDA and CDR2 SQIVND (reference sequence). The CDR3 region is CASSIGHPYEQYF. The CDR3 nucleotides are TGTGCCAGTAGTATTGGACACCCCTACGAGCAGTACTTC.

This rearrangement joins TRBV28 to TRBJ1-5; TRBD1 might be the D (5 bases). This CDR3 is built from 16 residues. Germline V gene sequence: CDR1 MDHEN, CDR2 SYDVKM. Trimming cost V 5 bases and J 0 bases, with 14 bases left between them. The CDR3 bases are TGTGCCAGCAGTGGGGCCCAGTCGTATAGCAATCAGCCCCAGCATTTT. It encodes CASSGAQSYSNQPQHF.

This chain uses TRBV6-5 with TRBJ2-7; 9 bases align to TRBD1. Losses at the gene ends were 8 bases for V and 4 bases for J; bases not matched to a gene: 6. CDR1 is MNHEY and CDR2 is SVGAGI in the germline V gene. The CDR3 extends over 13 amino acids. The CDR3 nucleotides read TGTGCCAGCGGGCCACAGGGGGCTTACGAGCAGTACTTC. Translating gives CASGPQGAYEQYF.

The rearrangement uses TRBV2 and TRBJ1-5, with TRBD1 identical over 8 bases. From germline, CDR1 is SNHLY and CDR2 FYNNEI. Losses at the gene ends were 6 bases for V and 2 bases for J; bases not matched to a gene: 3. The CDR3 spans 14 residues. DNA for the CDR3: TGTGCCAGCAGGGCGGACAGGGGCAATCAGCCCCAGCATTTT. Protein: CASRADRGNQPQHF.

The chain recombines TRBV6-5 with TRBJ1-2, with D possibly matching TRBD1 (5 bases). This CDR3 is 12 amino acids long. The germline V and J ends were trimmed by 2 bases and 8 bases, with 9 bases remaining between them. Germline CDR1 MNHEY, CDR2 SVGAGI. In nucleotides, the CDR3 is TGTGCCAGCAGTTACGACAGAAAAGGCTACACCTTC. Its protein is CASSYDRKGYTF.

CDR3 bases: TGCGCCAGCAGCCAAGATCCGGTGGGGAGTGAAAAACTGTTTTTT. Its translation: CASSQDPVGSEKLFF. The chain has TRBV4-3 and TRBJ1-4; D remains unclear. CDR3 length equals 15 residues. Germline V lookup: CDR1 LGHNA, CDR2 YSLEER. The V and J ends lost 0 bases and 7 bases respectively, with 12 bases between them.

This clone was counted between two and nine times. This chain joins TRBV7-2 and TRBJ2-7; 7 bases agree with TRBD1. V lost 5 bases to trimming and J lost 0 bases; unmatched junction nucleotides: 7. Germline V gives CDR1 SGHTA, CDR2 FQGNSA. The CDR3 runs to 15 residues. In DNA, the CDR3 is TGTGCCAGCAGCCTCGGACAGGACTCCTCCTACGAGCAGTACTTC. Protein: CASSLGQDSSYEQYF. The full variable domain, its missing parts supplied by reference TRBV7-2 and TRBJ2-7, is GAGVSQSPSNKVTEKGKDVELRCDPISGHTALYWYRQSLGQGLEFLIYFQGNSAPDKSGLPSDRFSAERTGGSVSTLTIQRTQQEDSAVYLCASSLGQDSSYEQYFGPGTRLTVT.

This clone was counted a few times. CDR3 in DNA: TGCGCCAGCAGCCATGAACAGGGAGAATATGGCTACACCTTC. Amino acid sequence: CASSHEQGEYGYTF. V usage is TRBV5-1 and J usage is TRBJ1-2, with a tentative D call TRBD1 (6 bases). The V end lost 4 bases, the J end lost 5 bases, and 15 bases lay between the germline ends. CDR1 and CDR2 from the germline V gene are SGHRS and YFSETQ. The CDR3 extends over 14 amino acids.

The chain couples TRBV4-3 to TRBJ2-3, with TRBD2 matching 11 bases. Germline V lookup: CDR1 LGHNA, CDR2 YSLEER. This CDR3 is 16 amino acids long. V shed 3 bases and J 0 bases; nucleotides not matched to a gene: 2. For the CDR3, the DNA is TGCGCCAGCAGCCACTGGACTAGCGGGAGCACAGATACGCAGTATTTT. This sequence encodes CASSHWTSGSTDTQYF.

The CDR3 reads CASSVTGVDQPQHF. DNA for the CDR3: TGCGCCAGCAGCGTGACAGGGGTGGATCAGCCCCAGCATTTT. This sequence joins TRBV5-1 and TRBJ1-5, with TRBD1 identical over 8 bases. The CDR3 loop spans 14 amino acids. In germline, CDR1 is SGHRS, CDR2 YFSETQ. The V gene end was trimmed by 4 bases and the J gene end by 5 bases; junction bases not matched to a gene: 5. The whole variable domain, remainder taken from reference TRBV5-1 and TRBJ1-5, is KAGVTQTPRYLIKTRGQQVTLSCSPISGHRSVSWYQQTPGQGLQFLFEYFSETQRNKGNFPGRFSGRQFSNSRSEMNVSTLELGDSALYLCASSVTGVDQPQHFGDGTRLSIL.

The V and J genes are TRBV5-1 and TRBJ2-5; D remains ambiguous. V was shortened by 0 bases and J by 4 bases, with 10 bases between the two germline ends. This CDR3 contains 14 residues. Per the germline V gene, CDR1 is SGHRS and CDR2 is YFSETQ. The CDR3 region has the DNA TGCGCCAGCAGCTTGGGTGGCACGCCAGAGACCCAGTACTTC. This gives the protein CASSLGGTPETQYF.